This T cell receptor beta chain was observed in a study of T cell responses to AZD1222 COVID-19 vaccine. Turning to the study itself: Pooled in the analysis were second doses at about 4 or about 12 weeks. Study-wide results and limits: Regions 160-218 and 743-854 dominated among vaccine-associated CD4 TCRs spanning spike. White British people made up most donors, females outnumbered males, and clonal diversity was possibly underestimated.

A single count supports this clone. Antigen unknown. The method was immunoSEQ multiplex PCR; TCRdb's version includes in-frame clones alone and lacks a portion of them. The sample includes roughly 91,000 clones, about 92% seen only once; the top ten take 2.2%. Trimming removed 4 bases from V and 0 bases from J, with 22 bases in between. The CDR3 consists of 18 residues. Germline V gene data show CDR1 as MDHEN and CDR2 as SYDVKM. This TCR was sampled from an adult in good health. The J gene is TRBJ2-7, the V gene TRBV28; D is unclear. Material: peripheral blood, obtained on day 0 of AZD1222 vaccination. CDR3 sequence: CASSSISLFDTNSYEQYF. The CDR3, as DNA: TGTGCCAGCAGTTCCATCTCCCTGTTCGACACCAACTCCTACGAGCAGTACTTC.